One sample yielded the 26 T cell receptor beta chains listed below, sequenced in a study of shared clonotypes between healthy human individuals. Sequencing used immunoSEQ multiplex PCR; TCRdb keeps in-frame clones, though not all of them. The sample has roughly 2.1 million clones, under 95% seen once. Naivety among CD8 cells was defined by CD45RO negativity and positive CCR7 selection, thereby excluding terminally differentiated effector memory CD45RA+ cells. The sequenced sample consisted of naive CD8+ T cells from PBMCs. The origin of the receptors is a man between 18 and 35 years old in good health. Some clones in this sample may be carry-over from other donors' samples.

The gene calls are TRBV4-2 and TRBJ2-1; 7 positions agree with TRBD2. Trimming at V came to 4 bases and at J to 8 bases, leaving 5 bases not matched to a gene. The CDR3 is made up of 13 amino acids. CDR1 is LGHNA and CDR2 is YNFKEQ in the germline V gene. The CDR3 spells CASSLGLEHEQFF. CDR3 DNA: TGTGCCAGCAGCCTAGGACTAGAACATGAGCAGTTCTTC.

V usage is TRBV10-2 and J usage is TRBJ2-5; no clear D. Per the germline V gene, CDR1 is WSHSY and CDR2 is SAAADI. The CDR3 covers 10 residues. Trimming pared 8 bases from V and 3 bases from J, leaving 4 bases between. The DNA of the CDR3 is TGCGCCAGCGGCAAAGAGACCCAGTACTTC. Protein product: CASGKETQYF.

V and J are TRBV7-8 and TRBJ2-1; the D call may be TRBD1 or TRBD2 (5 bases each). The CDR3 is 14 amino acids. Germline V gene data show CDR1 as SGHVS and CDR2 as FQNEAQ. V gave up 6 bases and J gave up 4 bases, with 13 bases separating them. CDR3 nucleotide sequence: TGTGCCAGCAGTTCCCGGGACCCTTACAATGAGCAGTTCTTC. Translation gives CASSSRDPYNEQFF.

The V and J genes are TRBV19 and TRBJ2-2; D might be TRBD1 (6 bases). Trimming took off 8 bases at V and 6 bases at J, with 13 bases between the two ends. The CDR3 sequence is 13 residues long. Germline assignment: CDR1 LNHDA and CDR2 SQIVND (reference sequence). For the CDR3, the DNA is TGTGCCAGTCGTTGGGGGCTCGCCGGGGAGCTGTTTTTT. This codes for CASRWGLAGELFF.

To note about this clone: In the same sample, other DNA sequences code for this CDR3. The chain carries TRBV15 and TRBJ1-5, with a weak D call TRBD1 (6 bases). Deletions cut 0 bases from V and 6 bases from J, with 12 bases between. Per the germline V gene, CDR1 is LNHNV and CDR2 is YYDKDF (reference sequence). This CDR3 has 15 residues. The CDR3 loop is CATSRDGGAGQPQHF. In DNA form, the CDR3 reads TGTGCCACCAGCAGAGATGGGGGGGCAGGTCAGCCCCAGCATTTT.

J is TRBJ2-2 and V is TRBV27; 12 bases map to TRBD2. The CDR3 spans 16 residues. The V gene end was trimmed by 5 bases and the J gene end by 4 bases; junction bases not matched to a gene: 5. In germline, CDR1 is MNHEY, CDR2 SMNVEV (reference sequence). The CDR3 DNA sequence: TGTGCCAGCAGTATTCTAGCGGGAGGGCCCACCGGGGAGCTGTTTTTT. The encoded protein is CASSILAGGPTGELFF.

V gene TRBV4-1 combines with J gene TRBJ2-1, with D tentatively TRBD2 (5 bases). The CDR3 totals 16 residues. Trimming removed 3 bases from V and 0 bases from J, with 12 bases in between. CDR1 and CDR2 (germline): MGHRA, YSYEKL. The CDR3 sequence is CASSQRVTPSYNEQFF. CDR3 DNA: TGCGCCAGCAGCCAGAGGGTGACCCCCTCCTACAATGAGCAGTTCTTC.

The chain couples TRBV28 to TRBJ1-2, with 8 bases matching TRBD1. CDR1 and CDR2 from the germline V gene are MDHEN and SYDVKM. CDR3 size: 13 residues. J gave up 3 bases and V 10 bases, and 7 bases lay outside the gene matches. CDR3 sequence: CATLQQGDYGYTF. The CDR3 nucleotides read TGTGCCACCCTCCAACAGGGGGACTATGGCTACACCTTC.

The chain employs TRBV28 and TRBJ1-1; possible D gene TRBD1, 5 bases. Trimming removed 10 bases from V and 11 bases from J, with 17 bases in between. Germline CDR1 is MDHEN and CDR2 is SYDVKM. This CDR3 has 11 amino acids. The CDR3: CATRGGTSAFF. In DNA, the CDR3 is TGTGCCACCCGCGGGGGGACGTCCGCTTTCTTT.

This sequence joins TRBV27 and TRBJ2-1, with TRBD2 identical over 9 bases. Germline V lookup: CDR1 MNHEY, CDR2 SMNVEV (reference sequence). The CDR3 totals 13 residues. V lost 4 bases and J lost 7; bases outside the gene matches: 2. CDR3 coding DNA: TGTGCCAGCAGTTCTCTAGCGGGGAATGAGCAGTTCTTC. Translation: CASSSLAGNEQFF.

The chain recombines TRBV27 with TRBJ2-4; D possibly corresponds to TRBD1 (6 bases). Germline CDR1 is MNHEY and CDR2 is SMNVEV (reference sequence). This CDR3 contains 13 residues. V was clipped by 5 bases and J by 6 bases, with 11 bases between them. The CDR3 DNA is TGTGCCAGCAGTCCGACGGACAGAAACATTCAGTACTTC. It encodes CASSPTDRNIQYF.

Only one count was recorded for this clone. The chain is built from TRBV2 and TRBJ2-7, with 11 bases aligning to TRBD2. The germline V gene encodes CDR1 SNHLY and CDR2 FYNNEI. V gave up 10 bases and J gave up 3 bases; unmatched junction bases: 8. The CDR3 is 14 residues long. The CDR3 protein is CATGQGLAVYEQYF. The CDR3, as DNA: TGTGCCACTGGGCAGGGACTAGCGGTCTACGAGCAGTACTTC.

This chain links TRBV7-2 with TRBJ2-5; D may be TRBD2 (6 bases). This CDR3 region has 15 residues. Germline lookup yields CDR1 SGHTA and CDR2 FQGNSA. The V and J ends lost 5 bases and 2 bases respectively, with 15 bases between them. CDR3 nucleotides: TGTGCCAGCAGCGCGGGATTCAGGGTTCAAGAGACCCAGTACTTC. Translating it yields CASSAGFRVQETQYF.

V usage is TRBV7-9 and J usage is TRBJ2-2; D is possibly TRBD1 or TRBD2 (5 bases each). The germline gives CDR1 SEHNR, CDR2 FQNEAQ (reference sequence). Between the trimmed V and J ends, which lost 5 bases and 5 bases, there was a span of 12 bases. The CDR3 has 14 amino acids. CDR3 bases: TGTGCCAGCAGCCGGGACCCCCGTACCGGGGAGCTGTTTTTT. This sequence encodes CASSRDPRTGELFF.

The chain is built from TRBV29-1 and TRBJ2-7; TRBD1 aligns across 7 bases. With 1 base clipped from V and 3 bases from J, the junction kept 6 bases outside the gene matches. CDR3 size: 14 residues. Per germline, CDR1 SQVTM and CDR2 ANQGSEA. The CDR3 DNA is TGCAGCGTTGAAGTAGAGGGGGCGTACTACGAGCAGTACTTC. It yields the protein CSVEVEGAYYEQYF.

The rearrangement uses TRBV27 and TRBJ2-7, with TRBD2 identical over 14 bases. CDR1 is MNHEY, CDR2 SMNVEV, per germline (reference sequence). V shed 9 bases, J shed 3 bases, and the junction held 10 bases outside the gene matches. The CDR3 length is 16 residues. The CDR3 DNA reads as TGTGCCAGTGGGGGGACTAGCGGGAGCCGAAGCTACGAGCAGTACTTC. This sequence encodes CASGGTSGSRSYEQYF.

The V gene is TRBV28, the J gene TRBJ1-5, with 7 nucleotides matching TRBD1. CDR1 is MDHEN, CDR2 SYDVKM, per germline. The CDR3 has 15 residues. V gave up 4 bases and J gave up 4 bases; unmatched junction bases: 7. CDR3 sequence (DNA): TGTGCCAGCAGTTCACCGGGACAGCTGAATCAGCCCCAGCATTTT. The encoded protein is CASSSPGQLNQPQHF.

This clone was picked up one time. The CDR3 reads CASSSLPQGRGELFF. The CDR3 nucleotides read TGTGCCAGCAGTTCGTTGCCGCAGGGTCGGGGGGAGCTGTTTTTT. This sequence joins TRBV27 and TRBJ2-2; D perhaps matches TRBD1 (5 bases). V lost 4 bases, J lost 8 bases, and 17 bases lay in between. The germline V gene has CDR1 MNHEY and CDR2 SMNVEV (reference sequence). This CDR3 has 15 amino acids.

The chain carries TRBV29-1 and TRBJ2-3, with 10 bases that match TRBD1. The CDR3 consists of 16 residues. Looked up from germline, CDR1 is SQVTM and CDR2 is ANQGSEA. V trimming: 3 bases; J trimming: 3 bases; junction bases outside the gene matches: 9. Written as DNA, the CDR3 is TGCAGCGTTGAGACTCCGACAGGGGGCTGGACAGATACGCAGTATTTT. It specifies CSVETPTGGWTDTQYF.

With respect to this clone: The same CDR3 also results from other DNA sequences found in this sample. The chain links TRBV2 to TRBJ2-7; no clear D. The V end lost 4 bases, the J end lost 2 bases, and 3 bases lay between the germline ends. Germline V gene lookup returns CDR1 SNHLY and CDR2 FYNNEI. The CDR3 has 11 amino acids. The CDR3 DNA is TGTGCCAGCAGTGGTACCTACGAGCAGTACTTC. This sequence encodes CASSGTYEQYF.

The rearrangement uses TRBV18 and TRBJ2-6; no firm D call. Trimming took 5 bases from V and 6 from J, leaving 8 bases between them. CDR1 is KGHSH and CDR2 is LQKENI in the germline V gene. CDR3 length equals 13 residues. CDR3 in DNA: TGTGCCAGCTCAATTCCAGCGGCCAACGTCCTGACTTTC. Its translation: CASSIPAANVLTF.

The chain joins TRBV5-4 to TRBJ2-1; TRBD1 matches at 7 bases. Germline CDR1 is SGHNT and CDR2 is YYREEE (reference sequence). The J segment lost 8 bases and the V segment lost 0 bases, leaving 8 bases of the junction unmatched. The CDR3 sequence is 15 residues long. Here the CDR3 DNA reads TGTGCCAGCAGCTTGGGAGACAGGGTAGGTGATGAGCAGTTCTTC. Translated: CASSLGDRVGDEQFF. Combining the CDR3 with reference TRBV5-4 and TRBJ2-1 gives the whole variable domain ETGVTQSPTHLIKTRGQQVTLRCSSQSGHNTVSWYQQALGQGPQFIFQYYREEENGRGNFPPRFSGLQFPNYSSELNVNALELDDSALYLCASSLGDRVGDEQFFGPGTRLTVL.

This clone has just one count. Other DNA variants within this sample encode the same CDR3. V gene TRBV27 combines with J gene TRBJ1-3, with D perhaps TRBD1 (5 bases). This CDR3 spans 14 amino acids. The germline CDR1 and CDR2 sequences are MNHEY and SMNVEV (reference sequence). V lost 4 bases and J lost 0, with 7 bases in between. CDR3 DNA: TGTGCCAGCAGTTCAGGGAGCTCTGGAAACACCATATATTTT. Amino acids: CASSSGSSGNTIYF.

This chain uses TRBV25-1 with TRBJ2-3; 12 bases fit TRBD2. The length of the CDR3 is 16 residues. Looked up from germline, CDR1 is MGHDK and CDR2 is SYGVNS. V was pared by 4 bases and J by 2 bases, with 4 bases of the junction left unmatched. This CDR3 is CASSGLAGVFTDTQYF. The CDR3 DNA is TGTGCCAGCAGTGGACTAGCGGGAGTGTTCACAGATACGCAGTATTTT.

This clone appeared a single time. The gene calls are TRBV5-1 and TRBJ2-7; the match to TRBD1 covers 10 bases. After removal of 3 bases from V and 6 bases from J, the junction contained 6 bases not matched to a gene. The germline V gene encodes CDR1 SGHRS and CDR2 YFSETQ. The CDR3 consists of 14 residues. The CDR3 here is CASSSGTGVSEQYF. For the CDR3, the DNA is TGCGCCAGCAGCTCCGGGACAGGGGTCAGCGAGCAGTACTTC.

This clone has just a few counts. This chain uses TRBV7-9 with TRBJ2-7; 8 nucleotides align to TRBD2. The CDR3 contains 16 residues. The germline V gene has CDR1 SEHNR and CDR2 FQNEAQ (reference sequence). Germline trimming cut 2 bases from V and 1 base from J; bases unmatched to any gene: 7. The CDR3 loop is CASSLRRGRQSYEQYF. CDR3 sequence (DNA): TGTGCCAGCAGCTTACGACGCGGGAGGCAGTCCTACGAGCAGTACTTC.